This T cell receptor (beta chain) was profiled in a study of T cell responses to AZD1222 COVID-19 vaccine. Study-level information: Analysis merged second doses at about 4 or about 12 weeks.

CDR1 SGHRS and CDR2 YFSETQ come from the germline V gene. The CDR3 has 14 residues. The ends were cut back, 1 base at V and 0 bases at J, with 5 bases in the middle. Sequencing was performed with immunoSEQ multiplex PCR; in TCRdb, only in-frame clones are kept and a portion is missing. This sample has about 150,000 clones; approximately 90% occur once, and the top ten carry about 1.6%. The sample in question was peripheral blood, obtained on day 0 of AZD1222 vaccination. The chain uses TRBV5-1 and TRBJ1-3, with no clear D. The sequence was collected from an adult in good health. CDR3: CASSLLDSGNTIYF. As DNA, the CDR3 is TGCGCCAGCAGCTTGCTGGACTCTGGAAACACCATATATTTT.